A selection of T cell receptor beta chains follows, all from one sample in a study of cytomegalovirus exposure and HLA in healthy donors. The assay was immunoSEQ multiplex PCR, and TCRdb's table has in-frame clones only and misses some. The sample lists about 150,000 clones, roughly three quarters occurring once. Material for sequencing was PBMCs. Receptor source: a woman in her thirties or forties in good health and CMV-seronegative. The CDR3 runs from the conserved cysteine through the conserved F or W. Each record gives: D gene, V gene, clone size, CDR3 protein. A D gene is named only where the DNA matches it firmly. Not every row has a clone size; where given, it reads once, few, many or a size class.

.,TRBV7-3,.,CASSSGLVLTDTQYF
.,TRBV5-1,.,CASSLDIRANSYEQYF
TRBD1,TRBV7-9,.,CSSSLLGTELGDTQYF
.,TRBV6-1,few,CASSERGSRYGYTF
.,TRBV7-9,.,CASSLLLEGEKLFF
.,TRBV7-2,.,CASSLAGGGDQPQHF
TRBD1,TRBV30,.,CAWSVGTGSMGYTF
.,TRBV7-8,.,CASSRDAGSSGNTIYF
TRBD1,TRBV19,.,CATSTGTGNSPLHF
TRBD2,TRBV28,.,CASSLGGTPNNEQFF
TRBD1,TRBV5-5,.,CASSLRGEGARTEAFF
.,TRBV11-1,.,CASSISPISSYEQYF
.,TRBV6-5,.,CASRLGGAGGELFF
.,TRBV6-5,.,CASSPSSYEQYF
.,TRBV7-6,.,CASSSPDAGNTIYF
TRBD2,TRBV7-3,.,CASSPMGGGPTNEQFF
.,TRBV7-2,.,CASSLEGSRGFF
.,TRBV7-9,.,CASRTVAFGNTIYF
TRBD2,TRBV28,.,CASSPTGTSGQETQYF
.,TRBV27,.,CASSFLRGHLYGYTF
.,TRBV29-1,.,CSGTATGNTIYF
TRBD2,TRBV7-3,.,CASSLLAGAYNEQFF
TRBD2,TRBV7-2,.,CASSLGLAGTDTQYF
.,TRBV2,few,CASGDFTYEQYF
TRBD1,TRBV5-1,few,CASSVDRGNEQFF
.,TRBV5-1,.,CASRAFAGGNEQFF
TRBD1,TRBV11-2,once,CASRTQGEAYEQYF
.,TRBV19,once,CASSIETRWASGTDTQYF
TRBD1,TRBV7-9,once,CSSSLTTGNYGYTF
.,TRBV19,.,CASSIGQLGGTEAFF
TRBD2,TRBV7-9,once,CSSSSVRAGGTDTQYF
.,TRBV5-1,.,CASSGSSSRGYNEQFF
.,TRBV6-1,.,CASSVYPPLNRAPAIEQYF
TRBD1,TRBV7-9,.,CASSSYGKADRERYEQYF
.,TRBV7-9,.,CASSPTGTTNTEAFF
TRBD1,TRBV6-6,.,CASSPGQSPQPQHF
TRBD2,TRBV25-1,.,CASMRAGGSYEQYF
TRBD1,TRBV5-1,.,CASSLVTGRYQETQYF
TRBD2,TRBV7-9,.,CASSPGLAGTVDEQFF
TRBD1,TRBV28,.,CAHCRGNQPQHF
.,TRBV7-9,few,CSSSPDSSNYGYTF
.,TRBV11-3,.,CASGQGGDGETQYF
.,TRBV4-1,few,CASSQAGEPNTIYF
TRBD1,TRBV7-7,.,CASSLDRVETQYF